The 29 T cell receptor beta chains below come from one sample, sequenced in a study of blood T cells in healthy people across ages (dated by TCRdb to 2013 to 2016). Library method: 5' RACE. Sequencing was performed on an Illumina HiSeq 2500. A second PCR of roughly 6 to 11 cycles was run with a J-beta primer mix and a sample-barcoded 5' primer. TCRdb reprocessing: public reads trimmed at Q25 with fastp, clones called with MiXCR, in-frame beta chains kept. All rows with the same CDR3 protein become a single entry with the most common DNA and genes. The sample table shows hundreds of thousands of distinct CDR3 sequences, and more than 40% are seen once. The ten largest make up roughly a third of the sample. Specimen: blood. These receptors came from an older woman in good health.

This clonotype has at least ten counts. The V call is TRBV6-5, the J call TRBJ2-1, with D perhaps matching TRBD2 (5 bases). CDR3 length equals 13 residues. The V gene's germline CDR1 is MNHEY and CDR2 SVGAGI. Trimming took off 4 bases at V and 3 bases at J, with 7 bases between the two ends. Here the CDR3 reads CASSSRGYNEQFF. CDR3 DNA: TGTGCCAGCAGTTCTCGGGGCTACAATGAGCAGTTCTTC.

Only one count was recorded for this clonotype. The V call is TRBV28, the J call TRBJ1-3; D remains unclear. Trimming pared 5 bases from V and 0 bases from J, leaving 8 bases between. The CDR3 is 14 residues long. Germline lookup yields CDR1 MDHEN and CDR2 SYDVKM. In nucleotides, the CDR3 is TGTGCCAGCAGTCCCACGTTCTCTGGAAACACCATATATTTT. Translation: CASSPTFSGNTIYF.

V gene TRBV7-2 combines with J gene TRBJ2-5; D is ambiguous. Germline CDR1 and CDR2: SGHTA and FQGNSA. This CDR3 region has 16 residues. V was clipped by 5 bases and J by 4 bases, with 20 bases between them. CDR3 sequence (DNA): TGTGCCAGCAGCCCCGTTAGGGCAGCGCCGGGAGAGACCCAGTACTTC. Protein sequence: CASSPVRAAPGETQYF. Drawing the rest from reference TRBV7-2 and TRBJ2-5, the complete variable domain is GAGVSQSPSNKVTEKGKDVELRCDPISGHTALYWYRQSLGQGLEFLIYFQGNSAPDKSGLPSDRFSAERTGGSVSTLTIQRTQQEDSAVYLCASSPVRAAPGETQYFGPGTRLLVL.

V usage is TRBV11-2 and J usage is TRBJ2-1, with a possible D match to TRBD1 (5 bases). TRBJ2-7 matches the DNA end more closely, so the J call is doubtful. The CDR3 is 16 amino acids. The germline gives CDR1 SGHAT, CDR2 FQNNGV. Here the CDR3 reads CASSSQGGASYNEQYF. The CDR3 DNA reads TGTGCCAGCAGCTCGCAGGGTGGGGCCTCCTACAATGAGCAGTACTTC.

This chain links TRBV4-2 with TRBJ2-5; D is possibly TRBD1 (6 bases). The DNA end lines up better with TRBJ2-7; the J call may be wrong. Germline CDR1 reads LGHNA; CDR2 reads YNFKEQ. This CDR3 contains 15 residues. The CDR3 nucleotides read TGTGCCAGCAGCTCGCCGGCAGCAGGGGATCACGAGCAGTACTTC. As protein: CASSSPAAGDHEQYF.

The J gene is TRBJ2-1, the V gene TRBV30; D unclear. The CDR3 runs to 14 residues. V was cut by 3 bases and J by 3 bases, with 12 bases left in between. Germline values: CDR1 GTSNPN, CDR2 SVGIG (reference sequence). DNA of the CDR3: TGTGCCTGGAGGGCTAGTTCCATCTACAATGAGCAGTTCTTC. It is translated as CAWRASSIYNEQFF.

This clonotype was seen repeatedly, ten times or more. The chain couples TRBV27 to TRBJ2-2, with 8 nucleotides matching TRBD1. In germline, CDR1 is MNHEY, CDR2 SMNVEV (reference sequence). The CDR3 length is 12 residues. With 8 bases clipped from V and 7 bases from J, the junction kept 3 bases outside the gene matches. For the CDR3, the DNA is TGTGCCAGCGGGACAGGACGCGGGGAGCTGTTTTTT. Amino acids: CASGTGRGELFF.

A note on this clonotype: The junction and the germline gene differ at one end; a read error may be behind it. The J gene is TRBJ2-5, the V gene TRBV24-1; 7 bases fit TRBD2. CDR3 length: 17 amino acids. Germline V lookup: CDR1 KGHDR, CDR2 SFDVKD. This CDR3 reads CATSDVTGGEPSETLYF. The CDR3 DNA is TGTGCCACCAGTGATGTGACGGGGGGAGAGCCCTCGGAGACCCTGTACTTC.

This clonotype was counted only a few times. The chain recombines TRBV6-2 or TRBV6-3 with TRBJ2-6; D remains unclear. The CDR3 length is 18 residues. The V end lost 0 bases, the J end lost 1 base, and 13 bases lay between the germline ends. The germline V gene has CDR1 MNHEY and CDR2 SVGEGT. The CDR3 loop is CASSYSMNDWSGANVLTF. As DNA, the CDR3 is TGTGCCAGCAGTTACTCGATGAATGACTGGTCTGGGGCCAACGTCCTGACTTTC.

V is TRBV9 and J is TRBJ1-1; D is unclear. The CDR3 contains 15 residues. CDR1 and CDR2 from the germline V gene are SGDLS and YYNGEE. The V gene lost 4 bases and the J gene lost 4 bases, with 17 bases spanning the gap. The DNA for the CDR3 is TGTGCCAGCAGCCCTCAAGCCCCGGGTGGCACTGAAGCTTTCTTT. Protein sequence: CASSPQAPGGTEAFF.

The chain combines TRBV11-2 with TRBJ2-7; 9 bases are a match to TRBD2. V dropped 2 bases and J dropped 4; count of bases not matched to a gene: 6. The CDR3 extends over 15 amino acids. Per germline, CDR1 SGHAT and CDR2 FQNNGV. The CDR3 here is CASSLYDSGSYEQYF. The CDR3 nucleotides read TGTGCCAGCAGCTTATATGATAGCGGGAGTTACGAGCAGTACTTC.

The CDR3 nucleotides read TGTGCCAGCAGTTCCGGGACAGGGGATGAGCAGTACTTC. This sequence encodes CASSSGTGDEQYF. The rearrangement joins TRBV12-3 or TRBV12-4 to TRBJ2-7, with TRBD1 matching 10 bases. V lost 4 bases, J lost 7 bases, and 4 bases stayed unmatched. CDR3 length: 13 amino acids.

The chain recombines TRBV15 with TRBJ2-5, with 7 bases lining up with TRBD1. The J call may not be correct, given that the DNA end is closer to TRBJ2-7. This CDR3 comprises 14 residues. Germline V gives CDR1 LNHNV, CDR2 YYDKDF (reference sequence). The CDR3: CATSRPGQTYEQYF. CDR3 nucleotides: TGTGCCACCAGCAGACCGGGACAGACTTACGAGCAGTACTTC.

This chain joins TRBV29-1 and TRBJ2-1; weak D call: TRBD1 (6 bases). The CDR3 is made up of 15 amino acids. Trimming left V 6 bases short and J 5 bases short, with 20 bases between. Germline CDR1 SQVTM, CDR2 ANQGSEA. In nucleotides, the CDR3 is TGCAGCGTGAGAACCAACAGGGACACGCACAATGAGCAGTTCTTC. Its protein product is CSVRTNRDTHNEQFF.

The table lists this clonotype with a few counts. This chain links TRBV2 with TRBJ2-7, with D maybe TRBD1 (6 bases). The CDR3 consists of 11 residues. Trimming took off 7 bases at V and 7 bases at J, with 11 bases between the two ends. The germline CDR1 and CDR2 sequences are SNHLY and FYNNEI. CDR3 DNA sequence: TGTGCCAGCACAAGGGGGAGAGAGCAGTACTTC. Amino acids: CASTRGREQYF.

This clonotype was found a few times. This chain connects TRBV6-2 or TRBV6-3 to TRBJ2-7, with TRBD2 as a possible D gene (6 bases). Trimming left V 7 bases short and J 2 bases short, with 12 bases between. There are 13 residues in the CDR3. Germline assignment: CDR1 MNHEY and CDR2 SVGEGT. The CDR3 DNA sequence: TGTGCCAGCAAACCGGGACTGCCCTACGAGCAGTACTTC. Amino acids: CASKPGLPYEQYF.

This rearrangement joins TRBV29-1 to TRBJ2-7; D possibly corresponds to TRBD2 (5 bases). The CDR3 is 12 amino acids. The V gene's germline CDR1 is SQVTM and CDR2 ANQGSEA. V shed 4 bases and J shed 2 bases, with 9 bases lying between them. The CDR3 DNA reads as TGCAGCGTTGCAGGAGGAGCCTACGAGCAGTACTTC. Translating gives CSVAGGAYEQYF.

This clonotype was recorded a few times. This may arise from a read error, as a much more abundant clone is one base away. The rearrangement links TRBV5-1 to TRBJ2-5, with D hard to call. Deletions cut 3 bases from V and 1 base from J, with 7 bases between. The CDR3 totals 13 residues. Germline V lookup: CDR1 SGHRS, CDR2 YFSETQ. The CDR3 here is CASSWGSQETQYF. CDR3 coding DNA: TGCGCCAGCAGCTGGGGTAGCCAAGAGACCCAGTACTTC.

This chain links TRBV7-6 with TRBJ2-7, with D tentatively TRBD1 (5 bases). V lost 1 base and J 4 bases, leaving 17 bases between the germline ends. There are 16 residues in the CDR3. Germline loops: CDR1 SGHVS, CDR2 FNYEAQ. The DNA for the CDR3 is TGTGCCAGCAGCTTAGACCAACAGGCTACCCTTTACGAGCAGTACTTC. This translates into CASSLDQQATLYEQYF.

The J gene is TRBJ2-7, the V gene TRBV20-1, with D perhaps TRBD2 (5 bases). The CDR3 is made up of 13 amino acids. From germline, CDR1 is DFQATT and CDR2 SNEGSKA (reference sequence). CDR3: CRILGVSSYEQYF. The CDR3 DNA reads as TGCAGGATCCTCGGGGTAAGCTCCTACGAGCAGTACTTC.

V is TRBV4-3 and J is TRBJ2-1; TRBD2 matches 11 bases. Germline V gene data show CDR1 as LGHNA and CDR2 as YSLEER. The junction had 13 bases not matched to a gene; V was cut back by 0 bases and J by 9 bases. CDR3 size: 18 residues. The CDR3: CASSQEEVAGGTIFEQFF. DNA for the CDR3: TGCGCCAGCAGCCAAGAGGAAGTAGCGGGAGGGACGATTTTTGAGCAGTTCTTC.

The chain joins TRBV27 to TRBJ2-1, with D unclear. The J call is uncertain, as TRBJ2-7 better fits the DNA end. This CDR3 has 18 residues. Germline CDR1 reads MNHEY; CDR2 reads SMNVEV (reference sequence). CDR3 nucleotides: TGTGCCAGCACTCCCGGTACCAAAGCAGTTAGCTCCTACAATGAGCAGTACTTC. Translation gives CASTPGTKAVSSYNEQYF.

This CDR3 is CASRPPRGYEQYF. The CDR3 nucleotides read TGTGCCAGCAGGCCTCCCCGCGGCTACGAGCAGTACTTC. V gene TRBV12-3 or TRBV12-4 combines with J gene TRBJ2-7; no reliable D call. The CDR3 totals 13 residues. The V end was cut by 6 bases, the J end by 3 bases, with 12 bases between.

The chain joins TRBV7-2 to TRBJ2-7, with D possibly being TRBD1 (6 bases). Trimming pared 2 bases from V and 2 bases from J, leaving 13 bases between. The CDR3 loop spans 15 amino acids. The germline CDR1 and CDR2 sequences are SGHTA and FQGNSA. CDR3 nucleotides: TGTGCCAGCAGCTTAACCGGGACAAATCCCTACGAGCAGTACTTC. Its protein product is CASSLTGTNPYEQYF.

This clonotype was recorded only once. CDR3 DNA: TGTGCCAGCAGCCAGCAAACAGGGGACAGTGACGAGCAGTACTTC. Protein product: CASSQQTGDSDEQYF. This chain connects TRBV3-1 to TRBJ2-7, with 7 bases aligning to TRBD1. J lost 5 bases, V lost 3 bases, and 10 bases had no gene match. The germline V gene has CDR1 LGHDT and CDR2 YNNKEL (reference sequence). The CDR3 spans 15 residues.

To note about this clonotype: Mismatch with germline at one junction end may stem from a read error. This CDR3 reads CASSFERSSYNELYF. The CDR3 DNA sequence: TGTGCCAGCAGCTTCGAGCGATCCTCCTACAATGAGCTGTACTTC. The J gene is TRBJ2-1, the V gene TRBV5-6, with D hard to call. Germline CDR1 SGHDT, CDR2 YYEEEE. This CDR3 region has 15 residues. Complete variable domain (other parts from reference TRBV5-6 and TRBJ2-1): DAGVTQSPTHLIKTRGQQVTLRCSPKSGHDTVSWYQQALGQGPQFIFQYYEEEERQRGNFPDRFSGHQFPNYSSELNVNALLLGDSALYLCASSFERSSYNELYFGPGTRLTVL.

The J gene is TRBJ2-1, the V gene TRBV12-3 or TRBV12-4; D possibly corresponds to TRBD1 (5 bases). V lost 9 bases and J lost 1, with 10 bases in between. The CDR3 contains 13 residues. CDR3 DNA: TGTGCCAGTTTTAAGGGGTCCTACAATGAGCAGTTCTTC. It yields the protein CASFKGSYNEQFF.

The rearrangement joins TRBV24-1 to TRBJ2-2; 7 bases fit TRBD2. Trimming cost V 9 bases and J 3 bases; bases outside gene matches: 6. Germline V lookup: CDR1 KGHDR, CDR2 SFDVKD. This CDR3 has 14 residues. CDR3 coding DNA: TGTGCCACCGGTCGGGAGGAGTACACCGGGGAGCTGTTTTTT. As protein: CATGREEYTGELFF.

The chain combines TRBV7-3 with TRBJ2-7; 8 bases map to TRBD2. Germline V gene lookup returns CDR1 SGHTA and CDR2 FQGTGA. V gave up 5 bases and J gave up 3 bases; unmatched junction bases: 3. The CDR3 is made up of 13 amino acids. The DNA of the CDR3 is TGTGCCAGCAGCGACGGGACTAGCTACGAGCAGTACTTC. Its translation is CASSDGTSYEQYF.